The 22 T cell receptor beta chains listed next were all sequenced from one sample in a study of blood T cell repertoires in COVID-19. Repertoires were generated with immunoSEQ multiplex PCR, while TCRdb's copy carries only in-frame clones and drops some. The data contain more than 85,000 clones, about 80% of them singletons. The sample consisted of peripheral blood. The receptors shown here come from a man aged 70-80 years with acute or convalescent COVID-19.

Concerning this clone: At the DNA level, this CDR3 is encoded by other sequences in the same sample as well. The chain uses TRBV18 and TRBJ1-1; D gene uncertain. V lost 3 bases and J 1 base, leaving 9 bases between the germline ends. This CDR3 is built from 14 residues. Germline CDR1 reads KGHSH; CDR2 reads LQKENI. The CDR3 loop is CASSPSRQNTEAFF. CDR3 nucleotides: TGTGCCAGCTCACCGAGTCGACAGAACACTGAAGCTTTCTTT.

The chain links TRBV7-9 to TRBJ1-6; 8 bases match TRBD1. The CDR3 is made up of 16 amino acids. The trim removed 1 base at V and 8 bases at J, leaving 7 bases unmatched. Germline loops: CDR1 SEHNR, CDR2 FQNEAQ (reference sequence). The CDR3 protein is CASSLVSDRADSPLHF. Here the CDR3 DNA reads TGTGCCAGCAGCTTAGTTTCGGACAGGGCGGATTCACCCCTCCACTTT.

The chain combines TRBV30 with TRBJ2-1; D might be TRBD2 (6 bases). CDR1 and CDR2 from the germline V gene are GTSNPN and SVGIG (reference sequence). This CDR3 contains 18 residues. The germline V and J ends were trimmed by 3 bases and 2 bases, with 23 bases remaining between them. This chain's CDR3 is CAWSADEGDSGPYNEQFF. The CDR3, as DNA: TGTGCCTGGAGCGCGGACGAAGGCGATAGCGGACCCTACAATGAGCAGTTCTTC.

The chain links TRBV14 to TRBJ2-1, with 10 bases matching TRBD2. Germline V gene lookup returns CDR1 SGHDN and CDR2 FVKESK. The CDR3 contains 14 residues. Unmatched junction bases numbered 3, after V lost 6 bases and J lost 4 bases. The CDR3 sequence is CASRGTSEYNEQFF. CDR3 coding DNA: TGTGCCAGCAGGGGGACTAGCGAATACAATGAGCAGTTCTTC.

V usage is TRBV25-1 and J usage is TRBJ2-5, with D tentatively TRBD1 (5 bases). Deletions cut 3 bases from V and 5 bases from J, with 19 bases between. Germline V gives CDR1 MGHDK, CDR2 SYGVNS. The CDR3 runs to 16 residues. CDR3 in amino acids: CASSETVEDVSETQYF. DNA for the CDR3: TGTGCCAGCAGTGAGACAGTCGAAGACGTATCGGAGACCCAGTACTTC.

This chain connects TRBV7-2 to TRBJ2-3; TRBD2 matches 12 bases. Germline-derived CDR1 and CDR2 are SGHTA and FQGNSA. J was trimmed by 7 bases and V by 0 bases; bases with no gene match: 5. The CDR3 runs 16 residues. CDR3 nucleotide sequence: TGTGCCAGCAGCTTAGCACCTAGCGGGGGGGCGTATACGCAGTATTTT. As protein: CASSLAPSGGAYTQYF.

This rearrangement joins TRBV18 to TRBJ2-7; maybe TRBD2 (6 bases). This CDR3 region has 15 residues. V lost 1 base to trimming and J lost 5 bases, with 15 bases between them. Germline-derived CDR1 and CDR2 are KGHSH and LQKENI. CDR3 in DNA: TGTGCCAGCTCACCACGCCGGGAGTGGACGGACGAGCAGTACTTC. Protein: CASSPRREWTDEQYF.

The chain carries TRBV7-8 and TRBJ1-4; D possibly corresponds to TRBD1 (5 bases). Between the trimmed V and J ends, which lost 5 bases and 0 bases, there was a span of 19 bases. The CDR3 contains 18 residues. Germline V gives CDR1 SGHVS, CDR2 FQNEAQ. The CDR3 spells CASSPHRQGRATNEKLFF. DNA for the CDR3: TGTGCCAGCAGCCCACATAGGCAGGGAAGAGCAACTAATGAAAAACTGTTTTTT.

This rearrangement joins TRBV4-2 to TRBJ2-5; the match to TRBD2 covers 9 bases. CDR1 LGHNA and CDR2 YNFKEQ come from the germline V gene. V dropped 5 bases and J dropped 1; count of bases not matched to a gene: 14. This CDR3 has 18 residues. CDR3 region: CASSSIVPPRGGQETQYF. CDR3 DNA sequence: TGTGCCAGCAGCTCCATTGTTCCTCCGCGGGGGGGCCAAGAGACCCAGTACTTC.

The gene calls are TRBV5-1 and TRBJ1-1; D gene uncertain. The CDR3 loop spans 13 amino acids. Trimming left V 0 bases short and J 2 bases short, with 5 bases between. Germline V gives CDR1 SGHRS, CDR2 YFSETQ. Written as DNA, the CDR3 is TGCGCCAGCAGCTTGGGGGCTAACACTGAAGCTTTCTTT. Translating gives CASSLGANTEAFF.

The V call is TRBV18, the J call TRBJ2-1; D is possibly TRBD1 (6 bases). CDR3 length: 16 amino acids. Trimming cost V 2 bases and J 6 bases, with 17 bases left between them. Per the germline V gene, CDR1 is KGHSH and CDR2 is LQKENI. The CDR3 DNA reads TGTGCCAGCTCACCAGTGGTCAGGGGAAATCCCAATGAGCAGTTCTTC. Translating gives CASSPVVRGNPNEQFF.

This chain joins TRBV11-2 and TRBJ1-3; no clear D. The CDR3 covers 15 residues. The germline V gene encodes CDR1 SGHAT and CDR2 FQNNGV. The V gene lost 5 bases and the J gene lost 3 bases, with 14 bases spanning the gap. This CDR3 is CASSPRRTVGNTIYF. CDR3 nucleotide sequence: TGTGCCAGCAGCCCACGCCGTACAGTTGGAAACACCATATATTTT.

The chain links TRBV7-9 to TRBJ1-2; D perhaps matches TRBD1 (6 bases). The V end lost 5 bases, the J end lost 3 bases, and 16 bases lay between the germline ends. This CDR3 is built from 15 residues. CDR1 is SEHNR, CDR2 FQNEAQ, per germline (reference sequence). The CDR3 loop reads CASSTGQQTYYGYTF. CDR3 in DNA: TGTGCCAGCAGCACCGGACAGCAAACCTACTATGGCTACACCTTC.

V is TRBV28 and J is TRBJ1-2; 7 bases are a match to TRBD1. The germline V gene encodes CDR1 MDHEN and CDR2 SYDVKM. The CDR3 has 13 amino acids. The V and J ends lost 5 bases and 6 bases, in that order; junction bases with no gene match: 6. The DNA for the CDR3 is TGTGCCAGCAGTCCCACAGGGGCGAATGGCTACACCTTC. Translation: CASSPTGANGYTF.

In its sample, this clone was seen a few times. This rearrangement joins TRBV10-3 to TRBJ1-2; the D is unclear. Germline loops: CDR1 ENHRY, CDR2 SYGVKD. The CDR3 sequence is 15 residues long. Trimming cost V 0 bases and J 1 base, with 9 bases left between them. CDR3 region: CAISESFGDNYGYTF. The CDR3 nucleotides read TGTGCCATCAGTGAGTCCTTCGGAGATAACTATGGCTACACCTTC.

V and J are TRBV2 and TRBJ1-2; tentative D call: TRBD1 (6 bases). This CDR3 is built from 15 residues. V was shortened by 5 bases and J by 6 bases, with 19 bases between the two germline ends. Germline values: CDR1 SNHLY, CDR2 FYNNEI. The CDR3 DNA reads TGTGCCAGCAGTCTATTGACCCGACAGGAAAATGGCTACACCTTC. The encoded protein is CASSLLTRQENGYTF.

The rearrangement joins TRBV18 to TRBJ1-5, with TRBD1 identical over 10 bases. After removal of 5 bases from V and 2 bases from J, the junction contained 0 bases not matched to a gene. This CDR3 region has 14 residues. Germline V CDR1 and CDR2: KGHSH, LQKENI. The CDR3 region has the DNA TGTGCCAGCTCAGGACAGGGGGGCAATCAGCCCCAGCATTTT. It yields the protein CASSGQGGNQPQHF.

This clone came up once. The rearrangement joins TRBV2 to TRBJ1-2, with 8 bases that match TRBD1. Germline lookup yields CDR1 SNHLY and CDR2 FYNNEI. This CDR3 is built from 15 residues. V was clipped by 7 bases and J by 7 bases; unmatched bases: 14. The CDR3 bases are TGTGCCAGCACGCGCCAGGGGGCGGTCTCGGGTGGCTACACCTTC. It specifies CASTRQGAVSGGYTF.

The genes are TRBV7-9 and TRBJ2-3; 13 bases are a match to TRBD2. Trimming took 5 bases from V and 7 from J; bases not matched to a gene: 9. CDR1 and CDR2 (germline): SEHNR, FQNEAQ (reference sequence). The CDR3 loop spans 16 amino acids. The CDR3 DNA reads TGTGCCAGCAGCCCCCGGACTAGCGGGAGTGGGCATACGCAGTATTTT. Protein: CASSPRTSGSGHTQYF. The entire variable domain, with the rest obtained from reference TRBV7-9 and TRBJ2-3, is as follows: DTGVSQNPRHKITKRGQNVTFRCDPISEHNRLYWYRQTLGQGPEFLTYFQNEAQLEKSRLLSDRFSAERPKGSFSTLEIQRTEQGDSAMYLCASSPRTSGSGHTQYFGPGTRLTVL.

V is TRBV11-2 and J is TRBJ2-7; weak D call: TRBD1 (5 bases). The CDR3 spans 13 residues. The germline CDR1 and CDR2 sequences are SGHAT and FQNNGV. Trimming stripped 1 base from V and 4 bases from J, with 8 bases between. CDR3 in amino acids: CASSLAGRYEQYF. As DNA, the CDR3 is TGTGCCAGCAGCTTAGCAGGGCGGTACGAGCAGTACTTC.

Here the CDR3 DNA reads TGTGCCAGCAGCTTCTTAAGCGGGAGGCTCCGATACGAGCAGTACTTC. As protein: CASSFLSGRLRYEQYF. The V gene is TRBV7-2, the J gene TRBJ2-7, with 9 bases fitting TRBD2. V shed 3 bases, J shed 4 bases, and the junction held 10 bases outside the gene matches. This CDR3 is built from 16 residues. Germline CDR1 and CDR2: SGHTA and FQGNSA. Complete variable domain (other parts from reference TRBV7-2 and TRBJ2-7): GAGVSQSPSNKVTEKGKDVELRCDPISGHTALYWYRQSLGQGLEFLIYFQGNSAPDKSGLPSDRFSAERTGGSVSTLTIQRTQQEDSAVYLCASSFLSGRLRYEQYFGPGTRLTVT.

The V and J genes are TRBV10-3 and TRBJ2-3, with 10 bases that match TRBD2. The V gene end was trimmed by 7 bases and the J gene end by 2 bases; junction bases not matched to a gene: 6. In germline, CDR1 is ENHRY, CDR2 SYGVKD. The CDR3 loop spans 15 amino acids. DNA of the CDR3: TGTGCCATCATGAGACTAGCGGGCGACACAGATACGCAGTATTTT. Encoded protein: CAIMRLAGDTDTQYF.